Presented here are 11 T cell receptor beta chains from one specimen sequenced in a study of blood T cell repertoires in COVID-19. The method was immunoSEQ multiplex PCR; TCRdb's version includes in-frame clones alone and lacks a portion of them. Found here are approximately 47,000 clones, about 87% of them singletons; the top ten hold 9.5% to 15%. Sequencing input: peripheral blood. The receptors here all came from a human donor with active COVID-19. The donor label of this sample is uncertain.

This chain connects TRBV7-2 to TRBJ2-3, with 12 bases fitting TRBD2. The CDR3 consists of 17 residues. Germline V CDR1 and CDR2: SGHTA, FQGNSA. V dropped 1 base and J dropped 10; count of bases not matched to a gene: 12. In DNA, the CDR3 is TGTGCCAGCAGCTTAGGGCTAGCGGGAGGGCCAGGCGGAGCGCAGTATTTT. Translated: CASSLGLAGGPGGAQYF.

This rearrangement joins TRBV5-1 to TRBJ2-3; D possibly corresponds to TRBD2 (7 bases). Germline values: CDR1 SGHRS, CDR2 YFSETQ. V gave up 0 bases and J gave up 0 bases, with 14 bases separating them. The CDR3 runs to 17 residues. CDR3 residues: CASSLVPGGPSTDTQYF. The CDR3 DNA reads as TGCGCCAGCAGCTTGGTACCCGGGGGGCCGAGCACAGATACGCAGTATTTT.

V is TRBV14 and J is TRBJ1-1, with D maybe TRBD1 (5 bases). Trimming pared 0 bases from V and 11 bases from J, leaving 13 bases between. Germline V gene lookup returns CDR1 SGHDN and CDR2 FVKESK. The CDR3 is made up of 13 amino acids. The CDR3 DNA follows: TGTGCCAGCAGCCAAGATCTCCAGGGTGAGGCTTTCTTT. Protein sequence: CASSQDLQGEAFF.

V gene TRBV6-6 combines with J gene TRBJ1-6; 7 bases line up with TRBD1. This CDR3 contains 16 residues. Germline V CDR1 and CDR2: MNHNY, SVGAGI (reference sequence). The trim removed 6 bases at V and 0 bases at J, leaving 5 bases unmatched. CDR3 sequence reads: CASRQTGSSYNSPLHF. The CDR3, as DNA: TGTGCCAGCAGACAGACAGGGAGCTCCTATAATTCACCCCTCCACTTT.

V is TRBV5-1 and J is TRBJ2-2; a possible D gene is TRBD1 (6 bases). Germline CDR1 is SGHRS and CDR2 is YFSETQ. Trimming took 4 bases from V and 6 from J, leaving 10 bases between them. The CDR3 is 13 residues long. The CDR3 sequence: CASSQDSPGELFF. CDR3 nucleotides: TGCGCCAGCAGCCAGGACAGCCCCGGGGAGCTGTTTTTT. The entire variable domain, with the rest obtained from reference TRBV5-1 and TRBJ2-2, is as follows: KAGVTQTPRYLIKTRGQQVTLSCSPISGHRSVSWYQQTPGQGLQFLFEYFSETQRNKGNFPGRFSGRQFSNSRSEMNVSTLELGDSALYLCASSQDSPGELFFGEGSRLTVL.

This chain connects TRBV7-2 to TRBJ2-7; tentative D call: TRBD2 (5 bases). V lost 6 bases, J lost 2 bases, and 17 bases lay in between. This CDR3 is built from 15 residues. Germline V lookup: CDR1 SGHTA, CDR2 FQGNSA. For the CDR3, the DNA is TGTGCCAGCAGTTTCTCGGGGTCCAACGCCTACGAGCAGTACTTC. Encoded protein: CASSFSGSNAYEQYF.

This chain joins TRBV18 and TRBJ1-5, with 8 bases matching TRBD1. V trimming: 6 bases; J trimming: 4 bases; junction bases outside the gene matches: 2. Germline values: CDR1 KGHSH, CDR2 LQKENI. This CDR3 is built from 13 residues. CDR3: CASSGQENQPQHF. CDR3 bases: TGTGCCAGCTCGGGACAGGAGAATCAGCCCCAGCATTTT.

V gene TRBV5-1 combines with J gene TRBJ1-2, with 7 bases lining up with TRBD1. The CDR3 sequence is 15 residues long. V dropped 3 bases and J dropped 0; count of bases not matched to a gene: 5. Germline V lookup: CDR1 SGHRS, CDR2 YFSETQ. The CDR3 coding sequence is TGCGCCAGCAGCTCCAGGACAGGAGCTAACTATGGCTACACCTTC. The encoded protein is CASSSRTGANYGYTF. Full variable domain (missing parts from reference TRBV5-1 and TRBJ1-2): KAGVTQTPRYLIKTRGQQVTLSCSPISGHRSVSWYQQTPGQGLQFLFEYFSETQRNKGNFPGRFSGRQFSNSRSEMNVSTLELGDSALYLCASSSRTGANYGYTFGSGTRLTVV.

In its sample, this clone was seen a few times. Compared with germline, one end of the junction differs, possibly owing to a read error. The CDR3 reads CASSRDINTGELFF. The CDR3 DNA follows: TGTGCTAGCAGTCGGGACATCAACACCGGGGAGCTGTTTTTT. The chain recombines TRBV7-7 with TRBJ2-2; TRBD1 might be the D (6 bases). The CDR3 length is 14 residues. From germline, CDR1 is SSHAT and CDR2 FNYEAQ (reference sequence).

J is TRBJ2-7 and V is TRBV19, with D possibly matching TRBD1 (6 bases). There are 14 residues in the CDR3. In germline, CDR1 is LNHDA, CDR2 SQIVND (reference sequence). V dropped 0 bases and J dropped 3 bases, with 9 bases sitting between them. CDR3 region: CASSIEDRYYEQYF. The CDR3, as DNA: TGTGCCAGTAGTATAGAAGACAGGTACTACGAGCAGTACTTC.

The V and J genes are TRBV13 and TRBJ2-7; 8 bases map to TRBD1. Germline V gives CDR1 PRHDT, CDR2 FYEKMQ (reference sequence). After removal of 5 bases from V and 4 bases from J, the junction contained 7 bases not matched to a gene. The CDR3 length is 14 residues. The CDR3 sequence: CASSPRQGRYEQYF. The DNA for the CDR3 is TGTGCCAGCAGCCCACGACAGGGGCGGTACGAGCAGTACTTC.